This TCR beta chain was recorded in a study of TIL therapy for anti-PD-1-resistant metastatic lung cancer. Across the study: Most patients had lung adenocarcinoma; a few tumors were EGFR-mutant, two ALK-rearranged; half smoked currently or formerly.

Indicated time point: pre-treatment sample, taken before nivolumab and TIL therapy. Germline CDR1 and CDR2: KGHDR and SFDVKD. This CDR3 is 12 amino acids long. Trimming shortened V by 5 bases and J by 4 bases, and 8 bases separated the two germline ends. This was the immunoSEQ v3 assay. Each library reached roughly 2 million read pairs, or about 5-6.5 million at deep level. Data came from immunoSEQ multiplex PCR; TCRdb stores just in-frame clones and leaves some out. The top ten hold 4.5% to 6% of the sample, which has some 45,000 clones, around 86% seen once. This clone was counted once. The chain recombines TRBV24-1 with TRBJ2-7; TRBD2 might be the D (5 bases). The receptor comes from a person aged 25-79 years with non-small cell lung cancer. The input for sequencing was blood, taken at baseline. The CDR3 loop is CATSGGGYEQYF. In DNA form, the CDR3 reads TGTGCCACCAGTGGTGGCGGGTACGAGCAGTACTTC.